This entry describes one T cell receptor (beta chain). What it binds is unknown. The data derive from a study of blood T cells in healthy people across ages. The CDR3 loop spans 15 amino acids. V was pared by 0 bases and J by 4 bases, with 12 bases between. With a J-beta primer mix and a sample-barcoded 5' primer, a second PCR ran about 7 to 11 cycles. Each cDNA molecule was tagged by a template-switch adaptor that had 12 random nucleotides. TCRdb called the 5' RACE reads again in MiXCR, with one record for every CDR3 protein. The sample yields 1,500,000 or so distinct CDR3 sequences, roughly 43% seen once. Findings and limits, study-wide: Per million T cells, TCR beta diversity dropped roughly linearly as age increased. The unsorted PBMCs prevented any conclusive comparison of naive versus antigen-experienced cells.

The specimen was blood. The receptor comes from a young woman in good health. This chain connects TRBV12-3 or TRBV12-4 to TRBJ1-1; D is possibly TRBD1 (6 bases). The CDR3 DNA is TGTGCCAGCAGTTTAGCAGGGGGTCGGGGCACTGAAGCTTTCTTT. It codes for CASSLAGGRGTEAFF.